The 26 T cell receptor beta chains below were found in one sample sequenced in a study of vaccination and CD4 T cells after COVID-19 (dated by TCRdb to between 2021 and 2022). The library was produced with PCR. The data were produced on an Illumina iSeq 100. At the Johns Hopkins FTIC core, DNA from the cultured CD4+ T cells underwent TCR sequencing with the Oncomine TCR Beta short-read assay. Genomic DNA was extracted from the cultured CD4+ T cells with the QIAamp micro DNA kit. TCRdb passed the public sequencing reads through fastp at Q25 and MiXCR, retaining productive beta sequences. Each CDR3 protein appears once, grouped with its most common genes and DNA. The sample table shows approximately 10,000 distinct CDR3 sequences, and roughly 40% are seen once. The ten largest clones add up to roughly 15% of the sample. No cognate antigen is known for these TCRs. The sample's treatment or condition label, in plain terms: roughly 10-day PBMC culture with coronavirus spike peptide pools or control peptides (ViraFEST assay). CD4+ T cells from unexposed donors were collected before the COVID-19 pandemic (2011-2018).

Source material: CD4+ T cells from blood, cultured in vitro. These TCRs come from a human donor in good health.

CDR3 residues: CASRPWDSGETQYF. For the CDR3, the DNA is TGTGCCAGCAGACCATGGGACTCCGGGGAGACCCAGTACTTC. This chain links TRBV27 with TRBJ2-5; tentatively, D is TRBD2 (6 bases). Deletions cut 6 bases from V and 5 bases from J, with 16 bases between. This CDR3 has 14 residues. Germline CDR1 and CDR2: MNHEY and SMNVEV (reference sequence).

CDR3 region: CASSLDVWGILYEQYF. Here the CDR3 DNA reads TGCGCCAGCAGCTTGGATGTGTGGGGAATATTATACGAGCAGTACTTC. The chain is built from TRBV5-1 and TRBJ2-7; no definite D call. The CDR3 sequence is 16 residues long. CDR1 is SGHRS and CDR2 is YFSETQ in the germline V gene. Trimming cost V 0 bases and J 4 bases, with 17 bases left between them.

The rearrangement joins TRBV6-2 or TRBV6-3 to TRBJ2-5, with a tentative D call TRBD2 (6 bases). The CDR3 runs to 13 residues. Germline loops: CDR1 MNHEY, CDR2 SVGEGT. V was shortened by 6 bases and J by 5 bases, with 13 bases between the two germline ends. The CDR3 loop is CASRRESRETQYF. CDR3 sequence (DNA): TGTGCCAGCAGACGGGAGTCGAGGGAGACCCAGTACTTC.

The chain is built from TRBV7-2 and TRBJ2-7, with TRBD1 identical over 9 bases. V dropped 5 bases and J dropped 1; count of bases not matched to a gene: 6. This CDR3 spans 15 amino acids. Germline V gene lookup returns CDR1 SGHTA and CDR2 FQGNSA. In DNA form, the CDR3 reads TGTGCCAGCAGCAGAACCGGGACAGGGTCCTACGAGCAGTACTTC. Protein product: CASSRTGTGSYEQYF.

The V gene is TRBV20-1, the J gene TRBJ1-2, with D perhaps TRBD1 (5 bases). Between the trimmed V and J ends, which lost 1 base and 4 bases, there was a span of 16 bases. This CDR3 has 15 amino acids. From germline, CDR1 is DFQATT and CDR2 SNEGSKA (reference sequence). The CDR3 sequence: CSARGMEGLGYGYTF. The DNA for the CDR3 is TGCAGTGCTAGAGGGATGGAGGGGCTAGGCTATGGCTACACCTTC.

The chain links TRBV2 to TRBJ2-5, with 7 positions matching TRBD2. J lost 4 bases, V lost 6 bases, and 2 bases had no gene match. The germline V gene has CDR1 SNHLY and CDR2 FYNNEI. The CDR3 sequence is 12 residues long. CDR3 DNA sequence: TGTGCCAGCAGGTCGGGAGGAGAGACCCAGTACTTC. This codes for CASRSGGETQYF.

This clonotype was observed a few times. The chain carries TRBV4-2 and TRBJ1-2, with D possibly TRBD1 on 6 matching bases. Trimming removed 1 base from V and 2 bases from J, with 11 bases in between. The CDR3 covers 15 residues. The germline gives CDR1 LGHNA, CDR2 YNFKEQ. DNA of the CDR3: TGTGCCAGCAGCCAAGCCAGACAGGAGAACTATGGCTACACCTTC. Translation: CASSQARQENYGYTF.

J is TRBJ2-7 and V is TRBV20-1; 7 nucleotides line up with TRBD1. With 5 bases clipped from V and 5 bases from J, the junction kept 12 bases outside the gene matches. This CDR3 spans 14 amino acids. The germline gives CDR1 DFQATT, CDR2 SNEGSKA (reference sequence). CDR3 region: CSAVTGEIGNEQYF. CDR3 sequence (DNA): TGCAGTGCTGTTACAGGGGAGATTGGCAACGAGCAGTACTTC.

This clonotype was detected only a few times. The chain uses TRBV7-9 and TRBJ1-1, with TRBD1 as a possible D gene (5 bases). Germline assignment: CDR1 SEHNR and CDR2 FQNEAQ (reference sequence). The CDR3 covers 13 residues. V was shortened by 2 bases and J by 1 base, with 5 bases between the two germline ends. CDR3 bases: TGTGCCAGCAGCTTAAGGGGGAACACTGAAGCTTTCTTT. It translates to CASSLRGNTEAFF.

The sample holds a few counts of this clonotype. The chain uses TRBV20-1 and TRBJ1-2; weak D call: TRBD1 (6 bases). There are 15 residues in the CDR3. V shed 3 bases and J shed 2 bases, with 16 bases lying between them. Germline lookup yields CDR1 DFQATT and CDR2 SNEGSKA (reference sequence). For the CDR3, the DNA is TGCAGTGCTAGGCCACCAGGACAGACGAACTATGGCTACACCTTC. Translating it yields CSARPPGQTNYGYTF.

CDR3 nucleotide sequence: TGTGCCAGCAGGTCACTCCGGGACAGAGACTATGGCTACACCTTC. This codes for CASRSLRDRDYGYTF. J is TRBJ1-2 and V is TRBV2; 7 nucleotides line up with TRBD1. This CDR3 comprises 15 residues. The trim removed 6 bases at V and 3 bases at J, leaving 10 bases unmatched. Germline V gene sequence: CDR1 SNHLY, CDR2 FYNNEI.

The V gene is TRBV7-9, the J gene TRBJ2-7, with D possibly being TRBD1 (6 bases). This CDR3 comprises 15 residues. Germline-derived CDR1 and CDR2 are SEHNR and FQNEAQ (reference sequence). V was pared by 4 bases and J by 2 bases, with 15 bases between. The CDR3 loop is CASSSTDRTPYEQYF. The CDR3 DNA follows: TGTGCCAGCAGCTCGACCGACAGGACCCCCTACGAGCAGTACTTC.

The V and J genes are TRBV20-1 and TRBJ1-1; no clear D. The V and J ends lost 5 bases and 1 base respectively, with 14 bases between them. This CDR3 contains 14 residues. Per germline, CDR1 DFQATT and CDR2 SNEGSKA (reference sequence). CDR3 sequence: CSASPIRENTEAFF. In DNA form, the CDR3 reads TGCAGTGCTTCCCCAATCCGGGAGAACACTGAAGCTTTCTTT.

V is TRBV5-5 and J is TRBJ2-3, with 7 nucleotides matching TRBD2. The ends lost 0 bases at V and 3 bases at J; junction bases unmatched: 7. Germline CDR1 is SGHKS and CDR2 is YYEKEE (reference sequence). This CDR3 spans 16 amino acids. DNA of the CDR3: TGTGCCAGCAGCTTGGGTCTAGCGGCGGGGACAGATACGCAGTATTTT. Protein sequence: CASSLGLAAGTDTQYF.

This chain uses TRBV7-9 with TRBJ2-7, with 7 bases fitting TRBD2. V shed 1 base and J 4 bases; nucleotides not matched to a gene: 4. The CDR3 extends over 14 amino acids. Germline CDR1 and CDR2: SEHNR and FQNEAQ (reference sequence). CDR3 DNA: TGTGCCAGCAGCTTAGAAGGCGGGGGTTACGAGCAGTACTTC. Translation: CASSLEGGGYEQYF.

This rearrangement joins TRBV28 to TRBJ2-1; no clear D gene. Trimming removed 5 bases from V and 4 bases from J, with 18 bases in between. Germline V gene sequence: CDR1 MDHEN, CDR2 SYDVKM. This CDR3 region has 16 residues. This CDR3 is CASSPIGQERYNEQFF. The CDR3 nucleotides read TGTGCCAGCAGTCCTATAGGGCAGGAACGTTACAATGAGCAGTTCTTC.

In its sample, this clonotype was seen a few times. The chain combines TRBV7-3 with TRBJ2-2; a possible D gene is TRBD2 (5 bases). Trimming shortened V by 2 bases and J by 4 bases, and 8 bases separated the two germline ends. The CDR3 is 14 residues long. Germline V gene data show CDR1 as SGHTA and CDR2 as FQGTGA. The CDR3 sequence: CASSLLGGTGELFF. CDR3 DNA: TGTGCCAGCAGCTTACTAGGAGGCACCGGGGAGCTGTTTTTT.

V and J are TRBV6-1 and TRBJ1-5; 7 nucleotides line up with TRBD1. This CDR3 spans 15 amino acids. The germline V gene has CDR1 MNHNS and CDR2 SASEGT. V shed 6 bases and J 0 bases; nucleotides not matched to a gene: 5. The CDR3 coding sequence is TGTGCCAGCAGCTGGGACAGACCTAGCAATCAGCCCCAGCATTTT. Residues: CASSWDRPSNQPQHF.

V and J are TRBV5-8 and TRBJ2-3, with 10 positions matching TRBD2. The trim removed 0 bases at V and 3 bases at J, leaving 13 bases unmatched. The CDR3 runs 19 residues. Germline V gives CDR1 SGHTS, CDR2 YDEGEE. The CDR3 region is CASSLVLSSGGLGTDTQYF. CDR3 in DNA: TGTGCCAGCAGCTTGGTCCTCTCTAGCGGGGGATTAGGGACAGATACGCAGTATTTT.

This clonotype is labeled as medium-sized. V gene TRBV24-1 combines with J gene TRBJ2-3, with D possibly being TRBD2 (6 bases). Trimming took 6 bases from V and 3 from J, leaving 12 bases between them. Germline assignment: CDR1 KGHDR and CDR2 SFDVKD. The CDR3 totals 14 residues. As DNA, the CDR3 is TGTGCCACCAGTTCACCGGGGAGGACAGATACGCAGTATTTT. Its protein is CATSSPGRTDTQYF.

This chain connects TRBV28 to TRBJ1-5, with D unclear. The ends were cut back, 6 bases at V and 7 bases at J, with 16 bases in the middle. The CDR3 runs to 14 residues. Germline V gives CDR1 MDHEN, CDR2 SYDVKM. The CDR3 DNA follows: TGTGCCAGCAGCTTGTCAGGAGATTACCAGCCCCAGCATTTT. This encodes CASSLSGDYQPQHF.

The chain recombines TRBV27 with TRBJ1-6; D gene ambiguous. The CDR3 covers 16 residues. V lost 6 bases to trimming and J lost 0 bases, with 12 bases between them. The germline gives CDR1 MNHEY, CDR2 SMNVEV (reference sequence). This chain's CDR3 is CASRSFRSSYNSPLHF. For the CDR3, the DNA is TGTGCCAGCAGGTCTTTCAGGAGCTCCTATAATTCACCCCTCCACTTT.

This clonotype appeared a few times. The chain joins TRBV19 to TRBJ2-3; D call uncertain. From germline, CDR1 is LNHDA and CDR2 SQIVND (reference sequence). Trimming pared 5 bases from V and 0 bases from J, leaving 3 bases between. This CDR3 region has 12 residues. CDR3 protein: CASSASTDTQYF. CDR3 coding DNA: TGTGCCAGTAGTGCAAGCACAGATACGCAGTATTTT.

This chain connects TRBV20-1 to TRBJ2-1; D gene uncertain. This CDR3 has 12 residues. The germline V gene has CDR1 DFQATT and CDR2 SNEGSKA (reference sequence). V lost 7 bases to trimming and J lost 3 bases, with 10 bases between them. The CDR3 nucleotides read TGCAGTGGCCCGGGCCGCTACAATGAGCAGTTCTTC. Protein sequence: CSGPGRYNEQFF.

This clonotype occurred a few times. This sequence joins TRBV7-2 and TRBJ1-5, with D possibly matching TRBD1 (5 bases). The CDR3 extends over 17 amino acids. The germline V gene has CDR1 SGHTA and CDR2 FQGNSA. Trimming took 5 bases from V and 7 from J, leaving 24 bases between them. Written as DNA, the CDR3 is TGTGCCAGCAGCCCGATCCCGTATGACAGTCGCGGGCAGCCCCAGCATTTT. Protein sequence: CASSPIPYDSRGQPQHF.

This clonotype was counted between two and nine times. The chain carries TRBV20-1 and TRBJ2-3; 10 nucleotides match TRBD2. The germline CDR1 and CDR2 sequences are DFQATT and SNEGSKA (reference sequence). The CDR3 is made up of 16 amino acids. V lost 6 bases, J lost 0 bases, and 9 bases stayed unmatched. The CDR3 spells CSAESRTSGSTDTQYF. The CDR3 DNA sequence: TGCAGTGCCGAGTCTCGGACTAGCGGTAGCACAGATACGCAGTATTTT.